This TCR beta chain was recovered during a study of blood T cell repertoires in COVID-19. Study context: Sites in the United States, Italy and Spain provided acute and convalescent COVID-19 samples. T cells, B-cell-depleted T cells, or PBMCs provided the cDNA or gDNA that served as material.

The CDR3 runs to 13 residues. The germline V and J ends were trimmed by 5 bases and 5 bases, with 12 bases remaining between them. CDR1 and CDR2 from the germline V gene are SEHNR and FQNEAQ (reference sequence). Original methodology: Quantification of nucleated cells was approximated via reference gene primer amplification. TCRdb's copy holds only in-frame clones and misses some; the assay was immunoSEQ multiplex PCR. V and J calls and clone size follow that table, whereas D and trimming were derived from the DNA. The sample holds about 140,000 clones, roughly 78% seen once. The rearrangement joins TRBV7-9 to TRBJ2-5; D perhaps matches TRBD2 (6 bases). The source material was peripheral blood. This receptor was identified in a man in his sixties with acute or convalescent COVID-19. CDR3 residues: CASSVGSRETQYF. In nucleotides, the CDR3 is TGTGCCAGCAGCGTCGGGAGTCGGGAGACCCAGTACTTC.